This T cell receptor beta chain is from a study of cytotoxic CD8 clonotypes in ibrutinib-treated CLL. Overall study context: For this cohort, patients were 10 to 11 relapsed/refractory and around 15 treatment-naive, while 17 were IGHV unmutated.

V dropped 6 bases and J dropped 3; count of bases not matched to a gene: 7. The CDR3 length is 14 residues. Germline-derived CDR1 and CDR2 are MDHEN and SYDVKM. Findings and limits, study-wide: Baseline levels were approached again at progression, after clonality had risen at ibrutinib response. Age-matched healthy donor levels were exceeded by baseline clonality, which tracked circulating CD8+ T-cell counts.

Produced via immunoSEQ multiplex PCR; TCRdb's table is partial and in-frame only. This table holds 100,000 to 150,000 clones, approximately 83% found once. Investigators sourced approximately 1.8 micrograms of genomic DNA from cryopreserved PBMCs for TCR beta libraries. To note about this clone: Its antigen remains unidentified.

The TCR sequence derives from a human donor with chronic lymphocytic leukemia. This chain uses TRBV28 with TRBJ1-2; 7 nucleotides agree with TRBD1. Sequencing was performed on PBMCs, taken after 24 months of ibrutinib treatment. Here the CDR3 reads CASSGGTADYGYTF. CDR3 bases: TGTGCCAGCAGCGGAGGGACAGCGGACTATGGCTACACCTTC.